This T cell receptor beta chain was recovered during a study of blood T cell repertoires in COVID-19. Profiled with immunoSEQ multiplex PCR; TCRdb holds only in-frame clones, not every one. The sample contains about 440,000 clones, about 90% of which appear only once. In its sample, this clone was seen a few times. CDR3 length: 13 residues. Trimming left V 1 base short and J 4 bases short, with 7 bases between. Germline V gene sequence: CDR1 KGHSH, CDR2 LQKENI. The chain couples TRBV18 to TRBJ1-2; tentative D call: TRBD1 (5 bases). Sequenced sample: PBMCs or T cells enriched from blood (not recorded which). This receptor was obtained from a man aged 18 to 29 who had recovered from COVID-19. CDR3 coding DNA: TGTGCCAGCTCACCACGACAGCCCTATGGCTACACCTTC. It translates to CASSPRQPYGYTF.